Described below is a single T cell receptor (beta chain) sequence and its context. Its antigen is still unknown. Every patient was untreated before thyroid surgery. TCRdb re-called the PCR reads via MiXCR. The repertoire consists of tens of thousands of clones, with roughly 15% occurring once and the leading ten covering roughly a tenth. There are 14 residues in the CDR3. Trimming took 3 bases from V and 7 from J; bases not matched to a gene: 6. These data belong to a study of metastatic and nonmetastatic thyroid tumors. Study details: The authors compared repertoires across blood and tumor or nodule tissue from malignant and benign thyroid patients. Study outcomes and limitations: Within blood and tumor, benign nodules reportedly had significantly lower TCR beta diversity than malignant thyroid tumors did.

The clonotype was recovered from a male donor with papillary thyroid cancer or a benign thyroid nodule (not recorded which). Some clones in this sample may be carry-over from other donors' samples. The J gene is TRBJ2-7, the V gene TRBV12-3 or TRBV12-4; 10 positions match TRBD2. Material: blood. The CDR3 reads CASSLASGRGEQYF. CDR3 DNA: TGTGCCAGCAGTTTGGCTAGCGGGAGAGGTGAGCAGTACTTC.